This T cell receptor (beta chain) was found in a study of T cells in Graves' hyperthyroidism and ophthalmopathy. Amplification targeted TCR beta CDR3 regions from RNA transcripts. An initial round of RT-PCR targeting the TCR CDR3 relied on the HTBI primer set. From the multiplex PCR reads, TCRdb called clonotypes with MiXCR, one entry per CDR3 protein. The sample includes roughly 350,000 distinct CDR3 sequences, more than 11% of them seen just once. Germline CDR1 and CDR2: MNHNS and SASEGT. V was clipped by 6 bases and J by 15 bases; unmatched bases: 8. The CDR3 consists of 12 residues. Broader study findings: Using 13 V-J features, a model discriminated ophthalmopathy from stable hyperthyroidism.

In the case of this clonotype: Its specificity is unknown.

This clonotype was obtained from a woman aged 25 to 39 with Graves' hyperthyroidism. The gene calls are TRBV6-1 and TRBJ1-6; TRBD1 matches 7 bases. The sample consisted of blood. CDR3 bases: TGTGCCAGCAGCCGGGGACAGTCAGTCCTCCACTTT. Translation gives CASSRGQSVLHF.